Here is one T cell receptor beta chain with its context. What it binds is not known. The data stem from a study of OX40 agonist ivuxolimab in advanced cancers. Study as a whole: Each patient was given ivuxolimab into a vein every 2 weeks, at 0.01 to 10 mg/kg. Overall study results and limits: Low normalized T-cell clonal expansion was also seen in some nonresponders. No antigen was identified for the clonally expanded peripheral T cells.

Produced via immunoSEQ multiplex PCR; TCRdb's table is partial and in-frame only. The top ten hold about a fifth of the sample, which has around 19,000 clones, 85% to 90% seen once. The receptor was isolated from an adult with an advanced solid tumor such as melanoma, head and neck, liver or kidney cancer. This specimen was CD4+ or CD8+ T cells sorted from blood, taken in a trial of the OX40 agonist ivuxolimab.

The DNA of the CDR3 is TGTGCCAGCAGACCGGGAATGGGTCCCAACGAGCAGTACTTC. It translates to CASRPGMGPNEQYF. The V and J genes are TRBV28 and TRBJ2-7; D may be TRBD2 (5 bases). Germline V gene data show CDR1 as MDHEN and CDR2 as SYDVKM. The CDR3 is 14 amino acids. Trimming removed 6 bases at V and 5 bases at J, with 17 bases between.